These 29 T cell receptor beta chains came from one sample sequenced in a study of T cells in Graves' hyperthyroidism and ophthalmopathy. Regions amplified from RNA transcripts were the TCR beta CDR3 regions. When the TCR CDR3 underwent first-round RT-PCR, the HTBI primer set was used. TCRdb reprocessed the multiplex PCR reads via MiXCR and lists one record per CDR3 protein. The sample includes 550,000 to 700,000 distinct CDR3 sequences, about half seen only once; the top ten take 15% to 20%. The sample was peripheral blood or thyroid tissue (not recorded which). The receptors originated from an adult woman with Graves' disease, either hyperthyroidism or ophthalmopathy (not recorded which).

This clonotype appeared once. The conserved phenylalanine or tryptophan is not found at the CDR3 terminus, so this likely reflects a read error. The DNA is left out, because the CDR3 cannot be placed on it with certainty; the CDR3 is given as TCRdb lists it. The CDR3: CSKREGQGVLY. The chain has TRBV20-1 and TRBJ1-4; the table calls TRBD1, which could not be checked here. Ends included, the CDR3 has 11 residues. Germline-derived CDR1 and CDR2 are DFQATT and SNEGSKA (reference sequence).

The chain joins TRBV25-1 to TRBJ2-7; no definite D call. CDR1 is MGHDK and CDR2 is SYGVNS in the germline V gene. CDR3 length equals 14 residues. Trimming pared 1 base from V and 5 bases from J, leaving 12 bases between. CDR3 sequence: CASSEFPPKNEQYF. The CDR3 DNA sequence: TGTGCCAGCAGTGAATTTCCCCCTAAGAACGAGCAGTACTTC.

The rearrangement joins TRBV27 to TRBJ2-2; 10 bases are shared with TRBD2. Germline V gene sequence: CDR1 MNHEY, CDR2 SMNVEV (reference sequence). V shed 6 bases and J 7 bases; nucleotides not matched to a gene: 5. The CDR3 spans 14 residues. The CDR3 sequence: CASSLAGVYGELFF. DNA for the CDR3: TGTGCCAGCAGCCTAGCGGGAGTATACGGGGAGCTGTTTTTT.

This chain links TRBV10-1 with TRBJ2-7; 11 bases match TRBD1. This CDR3 spans 15 amino acids. With 7 bases clipped from V and 2 bases from J, the junction kept 7 bases outside the gene matches. Germline V gives CDR1 WNHNN, CDR2 SYGVQD (reference sequence). For the CDR3, the DNA is TGCGCCAGCATCGCGGGACAGGGGGGCACCTACGAGCAGTACTTC. Amino acid sequence: CASIAGQGGTYEQYF.

There are many counts of this clonotype. This chain connects TRBV9 to TRBJ1-6; 9 bases align to TRBD1. Germline V lookup: CDR1 SGDLS, CDR2 YYNGEE. The CDR3 is 16 residues long. Losses at the gene ends were 4 bases for V and 5 bases for J; bases not matched to a gene: 7. CDR3: CASSPEQGANNSPLHF. CDR3 nucleotide sequence: TGTGCCAGCAGCCCAGAACAGGGGGCGAATAATTCACCCCTCCACTTT.

The chain uses TRBV11-2 and TRBJ2-3; D not resolved. The CDR3 sequence is 12 residues long. The germline V gene encodes CDR1 SGHAT and CDR2 FQNNGV. V was pared by 4 bases and J by 2 bases, with 4 bases between. The CDR3 DNA follows: TGTGCCAGCAGCTCTCTCACAGATACGCAGTATTTT. Protein sequence: CASSSLTDTQYF.

This clonotype has only one observation. The chain couples TRBV7-8 to TRBJ2-5; unclear D gene. There are 13 residues in the CDR3. V lost 1 base to trimming and J lost 9 bases, with 12 bases between them. CDR1 is SGHVS and CDR2 is FQNEAQ in the germline V gene. In DNA, the CDR3 is TGTGCCAGCAGCTTAGGTGGGCGTCAGCCCCAGTACTTC. Protein sequence: CASSLGGRQPQYF.

Ten or more counts support this clonotype. The genes are TRBV7-2 and TRBJ2-7; 9 nucleotides align to TRBD1. CDR1 SGHTA and CDR2 FQGNSA come from the germline V gene. This CDR3 has 14 residues. V gave up 6 bases and J gave up 6 bases; unmatched junction bases: 9. CDR3 in DNA: TGTGCCAGCAGGCGGGGGACAGGGCAGGCCGAGCAGTACTTC. Translation gives CASRRGTGQAEQYF.

This chain connects TRBV20-1 to TRBJ1-2; possibly TRBD1 for D (5 bases). Germline V gene lookup returns CDR1 DFQATT and CDR2 SNEGSKA (reference sequence). The CDR3 consists of 11 residues. V was cut by 6 bases and J by 8 bases, with 13 bases left in between. CDR3 region: CSARRGWGYTF. The CDR3 DNA follows: TGCAGTGCCCGGCGGGGCTGGGGCTACACCTTC.

This clonotype was detected only once. A much larger clone sits a single nucleotide away, making a read error possible. For the CDR3, the DNA is TGTGCCAGCAGCTTATCGTGGGGCAAGGACACTGAAGTTTTCTTT. Translation: CASSLSWGKDTEVFF. The chain carries TRBV7-9 and TRBJ1-1; perhaps TRBD1 as D (5 bases). The CDR3 has 15 amino acids. CDR1 and CDR2 from the germline V gene are SEHNR and FQNEAQ (reference sequence).

This chain joins TRBV7-2 and TRBJ2-3; the match to TRBD2 covers 8 bases. The CDR3 is 16 amino acids. Germline lookup yields CDR1 SGHTA and CDR2 FQGNSA. J was trimmed by 1 base and V by 4 bases; bases with no gene match: 7. CDR3 sequence: CASSSPGLVGTDTQYF. In DNA form, the CDR3 reads TGTGCCAGCAGCTCCCCGGGACTAGTTGGCACAGATACGCAGTATTTT.

The chain couples TRBV7-3 to TRBJ2-6, with TRBD1 identical over 8 bases. CDR1 SGHTA and CDR2 FQGTGA come from the germline V gene. CDR3 size: 17 residues. V lost 5 bases, J lost 3 bases, and 9 bases stayed unmatched. Written as DNA, the CDR3 is TGTGCCAGCAGCACCCGGACAGGGTTGAATGGGGCCAACGTCCTGACTTTC. It translates to CASSTRTGLNGANVLTF.

The V gene is TRBV20-1, the J gene TRBJ1-5, with a weak D call TRBD1 (5 bases). There are 15 residues in the CDR3. The germline V gene has CDR1 DFQATT and CDR2 SNEGSKA (reference sequence). Trimming pared 0 bases from V and 4 bases from J, leaving 13 bases between. CDR3 nucleotide sequence: TGCAGTGCTAGAGAGGCCGGGGGGAGGAATCAGCCCCAGCATTTT. It specifies CSAREAGGRNQPQHF.

The chain uses TRBV9 and TRBJ1-2; a possible D gene is TRBD1 (6 bases). CDR1 is SGDLS, CDR2 YYNGEE, per germline. There are 16 residues in the CDR3. V shed 4 bases and J shed 3 bases, with 19 bases lying between them. CDR3 coding DNA: TGTGCCAGCAGCCAACCTAGCGCGGGGGCCGACTATGGCTACACCTTC. The encoded protein is CASSQPSAGADYGYTF.

The chain employs TRBV19 and TRBJ1-5, with D unresolved. In germline, CDR1 is LNHDA, CDR2 SQIVND (reference sequence). Between the trimmed V and J ends, which lost 9 bases and 9 bases, there was a span of 18 bases. The CDR3 length is 13 residues. The CDR3 bases are TGTGCCAGCTCACCGGGCGGGGAGGCGCCCCAGCATTTT. Residues: CASSPGGEAPQHF.

This clonotype was seen a few times. The J gene is TRBJ2-7, the V gene TRBV30, with 10 bases aligning to TRBD2. Per germline, CDR1 GTSNPN and CDR2 SVGIG (reference sequence). The CDR3 is 11 residues long. V lost 8 bases to trimming and J lost 5 bases; unmatched junction nucleotides: 3. In DNA, the CDR3 is TGTGCCCCCGGGACTAGCGACGAGCAGTACTTC. Amino acids: CAPGTSDEQYF.

The genes are TRBV5-1 and TRBJ1-4; TRBD1 matches at 7 bases. After removal of 4 bases from V and 7 bases from J, the junction contained 10 bases not matched to a gene. Germline V lookup: CDR1 SGHRS, CDR2 YFSETQ. The CDR3 contains 15 residues. This chain's CDR3 is CASSPGQASVEKLFF. The CDR3 DNA reads as TGCGCCAGCAGCCCAGGACAGGCTTCAGTTGAAAAACTGTTTTTT. Looking up the rest from reference TRBV5-1 and TRBJ1-4 gives the full variable domain: KAGVTQTPRYLIKTRGQQVTLSCSPISGHRSVSWYQQTPGQGLQFLFEYFSETQRNKGNFPGRFSGRQFSNSRSEMNVSTLELGDSALYLCASSPGQASVEKLFFGSGTQLSVL.

The sample holds many counts of this clonotype. The chain is built from TRBV20-1 and TRBJ1-5; TRBD1 might be the D (5 bases). The V end lost 5 bases, the J end lost 0 bases, and 17 bases lay between the germline ends. Germline V lookup: CDR1 DFQATT, CDR2 SNEGSKA (reference sequence). This CDR3 is 16 amino acids long. The CDR3 DNA follows: TGCAGTGCTCGCCCGGGGGGAAGGGTTAGCAATCAGCCCCAGCATTTT. This gives the protein CSARPGGRVSNQPQHF.

There are many counts of this clonotype. The rearrangement links TRBV13 to TRBJ2-7, with TRBD2 identical over 9 bases. This CDR3 region has 14 residues. Unmatched junction bases numbered 6, after V lost 6 bases and J lost 3 bases. Germline V lookup: CDR1 PRHDT, CDR2 FYEKMQ (reference sequence). This CDR3 is CASRYSGRRYEQYF. The CDR3, as DNA: TGTGCCAGCAGATACAGCGGGAGGCGCTACGAGCAGTACTTC.

This clonotype has ten or more counts. The chain is built from TRBV14 and TRBJ1-6; a possible D gene is TRBD1 (6 bases). Trimming took off 3 bases at V and 6 bases at J, with 9 bases between the two ends. Germline V CDR1 and CDR2: SGHDN, FVKESK. CDR3 length equals 14 residues. The DNA of the CDR3 is TGTGCCAGCAGCCATTGGACAGCTAATTCACCCCTCCACTTT. It translates to CASSHWTANSPLHF.

This clonotype was seen a few times. The V call is TRBV20-1, the J call TRBJ1-1, with 7 bases lining up with TRBD1. Losses at the gene ends were 6 bases for V and 3 bases for J; bases not matched to a gene: 13. Germline V lookup: CDR1 DFQATT, CDR2 SNEGSKA (reference sequence). The CDR3 consists of 15 residues. CDR3 protein: CSAHHRGASDTEAFF. CDR3 DNA: TGCAGTGCACACCACAGGGGCGCATCCGACACTGAAGCTTTCTTT.

This sequence joins TRBV27 and TRBJ1-5, with D tentatively TRBD1 (5 bases). Trimming removed 5 bases from V and 10 bases from J, with 15 bases in between. Germline values: CDR1 MNHEY, CDR2 SMNVEV (reference sequence). CDR3 length: 13 amino acids. CDR3: CASSHFAGTPQHF. DNA of the CDR3: TGTGCCAGCAGTCATTTTGCCGGGACTCCCCAGCATTTT.

This clonotype was observed a handful of times. The chain couples TRBV20-1 to TRBJ2-7; 7 bases align to TRBD2. The junction had 12 bases not matched to a gene; V was cut back by 1 base and J by 3 bases. Germline CDR1 reads DFQATT; CDR2 reads SNEGSKA (reference sequence). This CDR3 is 16 amino acids long. Written as DNA, the CDR3 is TGCAGTGCTAGAGCTCTTATAGGACTAGGAGGCTACGAGCAGTACTTC. This gives the protein CSARALIGLGGYEQYF.

This clonotype was counted many times. The chain uses TRBV15 and TRBJ1-1; possibly TRBD1 for D (5 bases). V was shortened by 2 bases and J by 4 bases, with 14 bases between the two germline ends. Germline values: CDR1 LNHNV, CDR2 YYDKDF (reference sequence). The CDR3 totals 15 residues. CDR3: CATSRNPGGGTEAFF. CDR3 DNA sequence: TGTGCCACCAGCAGAAACCCCGGGGGGGGCACTGAAGCTTTCTTT.

The chain links TRBV7-9 to TRBJ2-7, with 9 positions matching TRBD1. CDR1 and CDR2 (germline): SEHNR, FQNEAQ (reference sequence). The CDR3 spans 13 residues. With 6 bases clipped from V and 5 bases from J, the junction kept 5 bases outside the gene matches. The CDR3 sequence is CASSSGTGNEQYF. The CDR3 DNA is TGTGCCAGCAGTTCCGGGACAGGGAACGAGCAGTACTTC.

This clonotype appeared a few times. The chain employs TRBV7-9 and TRBJ1-1, with 10 bases that match TRBD1. Germline lookup yields CDR1 SEHNR and CDR2 FQNEAQ (reference sequence). The trim removed 3 bases at V and 6 bases at J, leaving 4 bases unmatched. The CDR3 runs to 14 residues. CDR3 sequence (DNA): TGTGCCAGCAGCTTGACAGGGGGCAAGGCTGAAGCTTTCTTT. Translating it yields CASSLTGGKAEAFF.

This clonotype was counted ten times or more. The rearrangement links TRBV13 to TRBJ1-5; no firm D call. The CDR3 length is 14 residues. The germline V gene encodes CDR1 PRHDT and CDR2 FYEKMQ (reference sequence). Between the trimmed V and J ends, which lost 4 bases and 0 bases, there was a span of 7 bases. CDR3 sequence: CASSSGRSNQPQHF. DNA of the CDR3: TGTGCCAGCAGCTCCGGGCGTAGCAATCAGCCCCAGCATTTT.

The chain joins TRBV24-1 to TRBJ2-3, with D possibly being TRBD1 or TRBD2 (5 bases each). The germline V gene encodes CDR1 KGHDR and CDR2 SFDVKD. V was shortened by 2 bases and J by 2 bases, with 10 bases between the two germline ends. This CDR3 region has 15 residues. For the CDR3, the DNA is TGTGCCACCAGTGATTCATCCGGGGCCACAGATACGCAGTATTTT. It translates to CATSDSSGATDTQYF.

This clonotype has at least ten counts. The J gene is TRBJ2-7, the V gene TRBV4-1; possible D gene TRBD2, 6 bases. Germline-derived CDR1 and CDR2 are MGHRA and YSYEKL. V gave up 1 base and J gave up 4 bases, with 14 bases separating them. The CDR3 loop spans 15 amino acids. The CDR3 nucleotides are TGCGCCAGCAGCCAAGGAACGGGAGAATTTTACGAGCAGTACTTC. Its translation is CASSQGTGEFYEQYF.